These 24 T cell receptor beta chains were all obtained from the same sample, sequenced in a study of shared clonotypes between healthy human individuals. Sequencing was performed with immunoSEQ multiplex PCR; in TCRdb, only in-frame clones are kept and a portion is missing. The table has almost 750,000 clones, approximately 77% seen once; the top ten hold approximately 1.8%. Specimen: memory CD4+ T cells sorted from blood. Subset in this sample: CD45RA-negative fraction. These receptors came from a woman in her 30s in good health.

The chain employs TRBV2 and TRBJ2-7; D unclear. Trimming stripped 1 base from V and 4 bases from J, with 5 bases between. CDR1 is SNHLY, CDR2 FYNNEI, per germline. The length of the CDR3 is 12 residues. CDR3 DNA: TGTGCCAGCAGTGAAGACTGGTACGAGCAGTACTTC. Protein product: CASSEDWYEQYF.

This clone was observed a few times. The chain joins TRBV28 to TRBJ2-7; 8 nucleotides match TRBD1. The CDR3 has 15 amino acids. V lost 3 bases and J lost 7; bases outside the gene matches: 11. Germline CDR1 and CDR2: MDHEN and SYDVKM. CDR3 in DNA: TGTGCCAGCAGTTTTTTAGGGCAGGGGGCTTGGGAGCAGTACTTC. It encodes CASSFLGQGAWEQYF.

The chain has TRBV5-1 and TRBJ1-2; D may be TRBD1 (6 bases). This CDR3 is built from 14 residues. CDR1 and CDR2 from the germline V gene are SGHRS and YFSETQ. Trimming removed 6 bases from V and 4 bases from J, with 16 bases in between. The CDR3 DNA reads as TGCGCCAGCACCCACGGGACACAAACCTATGGCTACACCTTC. Its translation: CASTHGTQTYGYTF.

There are a few counts of this clone. The chain combines TRBV5-1 with TRBJ1-2; the D gene is possibly TRBD1 (6 bases). CDR1 and CDR2 (germline): SGHRS, YFSETQ. The CDR3 sequence is 14 residues long. V was cut by 4 bases and J by 8 bases, with 18 bases left in between. The CDR3 DNA is TGCGCCAGCAGCCCGGGGGGGGCCCTGGAGGGCTACACCTTC. It translates to CASSPGGALEGYTF.

About this clone itself: The same CDR3 is also encoded by other DNA sequences in this sample. The chain employs TRBV6-5 and TRBJ1-5; D might be TRBD1 (5 bases). In germline, CDR1 is MNHEY, CDR2 SVGAGI. V was shortened by 6 bases and J by 3 bases, with 9 bases between the two germline ends. This CDR3 spans 13 amino acids. The CDR3 loop reads CASRRQSNQPQHF. The CDR3 DNA sequence: TGTGCCAGCAGGAGACAGTCCAATCAGCCCCAGCATTTT.

The J gene is TRBJ1-2, the V gene TRBV28, with 9 bases matching TRBD1. Losses at the gene ends were 7 bases for V and 6 bases for J; bases not matched to a gene: 12. CDR1 and CDR2 (germline): MDHEN, SYDVKM. This CDR3 has 15 residues. CDR3 coding DNA: TGTGCCAGCACCATAATACAGGGGGCCACGAATGGCTACACCTTC. This gives the protein CASTIIQGATNGYTF.

The chain links TRBV7-2 to TRBJ1-4; 8 nucleotides align to TRBD1. The CDR3 is 15 residues long. The trim removed 7 bases at V and 0 bases at J, leaving 4 bases unmatched. Germline values: CDR1 SGHTA, CDR2 FQGNSA. The CDR3 region has the DNA TGTGCCAGCACCCAGGGGGCAGCAACTAATGAAAAACTGTTTTTT. The encoded protein is CASTQGAATNEKLFF.

Only one count was recorded for this clone. The CDR3 coding sequence is TGTGCCAGCAGACCAGGTCCGACAGGGAACATTCAGTACTTC. It codes for CASRPGPTGNIQYF. The rearrangement links TRBV6-6 to TRBJ2-4, with 7 bases matching TRBD1. The J segment lost 7 bases and the V segment lost 6 bases, leaving 9 bases of the junction unmatched. CDR3 length equals 14 residues. The germline V gene encodes CDR1 MNHNY and CDR2 SVGAGI (reference sequence).

This clone was found a few times. The chain couples TRBV25-1 to TRBJ1-1; D not certain. The V end was cut by 6 bases, the J end by 1 base, with 9 bases between. This CDR3 contains 13 residues. Per the germline V gene, CDR1 is MGHDK and CDR2 is SYGVNS. CDR3 protein: CASRRVWNTEAFF. The CDR3 region has the DNA TGTGCCAGCAGAAGGGTGTGGAACACTGAAGCTTTCTTT.

The rearrangement links TRBV27 to TRBJ1-2; 7 bases agree with TRBD1. Germline values: CDR1 MNHEY, CDR2 SMNVEV (reference sequence). The CDR3 length is 14 residues. Trimming cost V 6 bases and J 4 bases; bases outside gene matches: 8. The CDR3 DNA reads TGTGCCAGCAGGTCAGGACAGGCGGGCTATGGCTACACCTTC. Its translation: CASRSGQAGYGYTF.

CDR3 sequence reads: CASRSSSGNTGELFF. The CDR3 nucleotides are TGTGCCAGCAGATCATCTAGCGGGAACACCGGGGAGCTGTTTTTT. The V and J genes are TRBV7-9 and TRBJ2-2, with 7 nucleotides matching TRBD2. The germline gives CDR1 SEHNR, CDR2 FQNEAQ (reference sequence). Losses at the gene ends were 6 bases for V and 1 base for J; bases not matched to a gene: 5. This CDR3 comprises 15 residues.

V gene TRBV7-6 combines with J gene TRBJ1-5, with 7 bases identical to TRBD1. The V segment lost 2 bases and the J segment 5 bases; nucleotides outside the gene matches: 6. The CDR3 runs 15 residues. Germline V gene data show CDR1 as SGHVS and CDR2 as FNYEAQ. CDR3 protein: CASSLMAGGDQPQHF. CDR3 sequence (DNA): TGTGCCAGCAGCTTAATGGCAGGGGGAGATCAGCCCCAGCATTTT.

The rearrangement uses TRBV10-2 and TRBJ2-1; D call uncertain. Trimming left V 4 bases short and J 3 bases short, with 7 bases between. This CDR3 spans 13 amino acids. Germline CDR1 reads WSHSY; CDR2 reads SAAADI. The CDR3 loop reads CASSASGYNEQFF. CDR3 nucleotides: TGCGCCAGCAGTGCGTCAGGCTACAATGAGCAGTTCTTC.

This clone is a singleton in its sample. The rearrangement joins TRBV2 to TRBJ2-6; D gene uncertain. CDR1 is SNHLY and CDR2 is FYNNEI in the germline V gene. Trimming cost V 6 bases and J 0 bases, with 9 bases left between them. CDR3 length: 15 residues. As DNA, the CDR3 is TGTGCCAGCAGCCCGTACACCTCTGGGGCCAACGTCCTGACTTTC. This translates into CASSPYTSGANVLTF.

This chain joins TRBV27 and TRBJ2-7, with 7 bases identical to TRBD2. Trimming cost V 5 bases and J 0 bases; bases outside gene matches: 7. The CDR3 sequence is 15 residues long. Germline CDR1 MNHEY, CDR2 SMNVEV (reference sequence). For the CDR3, the DNA is TGTGCCAGCAGTCCACTAGGCGGGAGCTCCTACGAGCAGTACTTC. It yields the protein CASSPLGGSSYEQYF.

This clone occurred a few times. J is TRBJ2-5 and V is TRBV15; no definite D call. Germline loops: CDR1 LNHNV, CDR2 YYDKDF (reference sequence). CDR3 length: 15 amino acids. V was clipped by 1 base and J by 0 bases, with 9 bases between them. The CDR3 DNA is TGTGCCACCAGCAGAGTAGTTGGGTACCAAGAGACCCAGTACTTC. Protein sequence: CATSRVVGYQETQYF.

This clone was found a few times. The chain is built from TRBV19 and TRBJ2-3, with 7 bases fitting TRBD2. CDR3 length equals 14 residues. Trimming took 8 bases from V and 3 from J; bases not matched to a gene: 8. Germline CDR1 is LNHDA and CDR2 is SQIVND (reference sequence). The CDR3 DNA is TGTGCCAGTTGGGGAGGGGCGCCGACAGATACGCAGTATTTT. Amino acids: CASWGGAPTDTQYF.

This chain links TRBV18 with TRBJ1-1; D uncertain. This CDR3 comprises 13 residues. V was trimmed by 0 bases and J by 11 bases, leaving 13 bases between them. The germline V gene encodes CDR1 KGHSH and CDR2 LQKENI. The CDR3 spells CASSPPEGVGAFF. The CDR3 nucleotides are TGTGCCAGCTCACCACCGGAGGGAGTTGGGGCTTTCTTT.

At least ten counts were recorded for this clone. This chain links TRBV20-1 with TRBJ2-1, with unresolved D. Trimming left V 0 bases short and J 15 bases short, with 12 bases between. Germline V gives CDR1 DFQATT, CDR2 SNEGSKA (reference sequence). The CDR3 contains 11 residues. The CDR3 loop is CSARDPQILFF. In nucleotides, the CDR3 is TGCAGTGCTAGAGATCCCCAGATTTTGTTCTTC.

The chain couples TRBV12-5 to TRBJ2-1; D tentatively fits TRBD1 or TRBD2 (6 bases each). In germline, CDR1 is LGHNT, CDR2 FRNRAP. The CDR3 totals 13 residues. Trimming shortened V by 6 bases and J by 6 bases, and 12 bases separated the two germline ends. CDR3 in amino acids: CASGLGGRNEQFF. DNA of the CDR3: TGTGCTAGTGGCCTAGGGGGGCGCAATGAGCAGTTCTTC.

The sample holds a few counts of this clone. The V call is TRBV6-5, the J call TRBJ2-7; a possible D gene is TRBD1 (6 bases). Germline-derived CDR1 and CDR2 are MNHEY and SVGAGI. The CDR3 loop spans 14 amino acids. Trimming took off 4 bases at V and 6 bases at J, with 16 bases between the two ends. CDR3 protein: CASSSSQTGLEQYF. CDR3 nucleotides: TGTGCCAGCAGTTCTAGCCAGACAGGCCTCGAGCAGTACTTC.

The V call is TRBV5-1, the J call TRBJ2-1; D might be TRBD2 (5 bases). V lost 3 bases and J 0 bases, leaving 10 bases between the germline ends. The CDR3 consists of 15 residues. Germline V gene data show CDR1 as SGHRS and CDR2 as YFSETQ. CDR3 region: CASSSRGGSYNEQFF. The CDR3 DNA follows: TGCGCCAGCAGCTCCCGGGGTGGCTCCTACAATGAGCAGTTCTTC.

This clone was counted a single time. The CDR3 loop reads CASSLGTGSYEQYF. CDR3 nucleotides: TGTGCCAGCAGCTTGGGGACAGGCTCCTACGAGCAGTACTTC. The rearrangement links TRBV7-8 to TRBJ2-7, with TRBD1 identical over 8 bases. This CDR3 has 14 amino acids. Losses at the gene ends were 3 bases for V and 0 bases for J; bases not matched to a gene: 1. Germline V gene lookup returns CDR1 SGHVS and CDR2 FQNEAQ.

V usage is TRBV7-2 and J usage is TRBJ2-3; the match to TRBD2 covers 7 bases. J was trimmed by 11 bases and V by 1 base; bases with no gene match: 6. Germline CDR1 SGHTA, CDR2 FQGNSA. This CDR3 region has 13 residues. The CDR3 DNA is TGTGCCAGCAGCTTAGGGCGACTAGCTAGGCAGTATTTT. Translated, it gives CASSLGRLARQYF.